Given below is one TCR beta chain in context. Individuals aged roughly 18 to 95 years were recruited from 24 US areas. Symptom resolution, clearance, or two negative PCRs marked donors in Cohort 3 as recovered. Trimming took off 1 base at V and 4 bases at J, with 14 bases between the two ends. Germline-derived CDR1 and CDR2 are LGHDT and YNNKEL (reference sequence). This CDR3 has 16 amino acids. The sample originates from a study of blood T cell repertoires in COVID-19. Whole-study context: Nucleic acid was either cDNA or gDNA, and it came from T cells, B-cell-depleted T cells, or PBMCs.

Sequencing was performed with immunoSEQ multiplex PCR; in TCRdb, only in-frame clones are kept and a portion is missing. Among 150,000 to 190,000 clones, about 86% were seen once, and the ten largest hold around 7.8%. The chain uses TRBV3-1 (or the pseudogene TRBV3-2) and TRBJ1-3; no firm D call. The sample taken for sequencing was PBMCs or T cells enriched from blood (not recorded which). The sequence was collected from a man over 45 who had recovered from COVID-19. CDR3 DNA: TGTGCCAGCAGCCAAGGACTCATAAAGAGGGGAAACACCATATATTTT. As protein: CASSQGLIKRGNTIYF.